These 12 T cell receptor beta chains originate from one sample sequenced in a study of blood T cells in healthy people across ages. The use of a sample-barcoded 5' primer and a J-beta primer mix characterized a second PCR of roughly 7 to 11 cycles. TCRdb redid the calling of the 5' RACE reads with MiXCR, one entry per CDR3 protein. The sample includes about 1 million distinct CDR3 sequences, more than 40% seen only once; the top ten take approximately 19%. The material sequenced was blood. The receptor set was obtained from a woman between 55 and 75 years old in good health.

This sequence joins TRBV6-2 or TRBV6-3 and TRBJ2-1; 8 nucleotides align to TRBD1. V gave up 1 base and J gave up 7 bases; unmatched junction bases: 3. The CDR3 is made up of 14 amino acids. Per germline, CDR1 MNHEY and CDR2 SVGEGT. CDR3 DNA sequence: TGTGCCAGCAGTTACTGGCAGGGGGCAAATGAGCAGTTCTTC. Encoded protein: CASSYWQGANEQFF.

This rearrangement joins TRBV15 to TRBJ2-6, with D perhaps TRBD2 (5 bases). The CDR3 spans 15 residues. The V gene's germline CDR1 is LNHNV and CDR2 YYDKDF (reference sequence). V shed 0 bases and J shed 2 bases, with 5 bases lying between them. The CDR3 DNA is TGTGCCACCAGCAGAGAGGGAGCTGGGGCCAACGTCCTGACTTTC. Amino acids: CATSREGAGANVLTF.

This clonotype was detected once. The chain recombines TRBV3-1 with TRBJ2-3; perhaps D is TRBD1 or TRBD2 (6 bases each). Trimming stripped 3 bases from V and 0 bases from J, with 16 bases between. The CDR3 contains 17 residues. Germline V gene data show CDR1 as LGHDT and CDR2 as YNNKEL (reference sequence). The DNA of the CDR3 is TGTGCCAGCAGCCATGGCCGGGGGCCCTCAAGCACAGATACGCAGTATTTT. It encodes CASSHGRGPSSTDTQYF.

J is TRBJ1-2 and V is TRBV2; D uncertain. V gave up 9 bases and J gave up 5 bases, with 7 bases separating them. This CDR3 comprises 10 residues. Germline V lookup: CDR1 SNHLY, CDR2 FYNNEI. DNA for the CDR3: TGTGCCAGTTTGTTGTATGGCTACACCTTC. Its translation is CASLLYGYTF.

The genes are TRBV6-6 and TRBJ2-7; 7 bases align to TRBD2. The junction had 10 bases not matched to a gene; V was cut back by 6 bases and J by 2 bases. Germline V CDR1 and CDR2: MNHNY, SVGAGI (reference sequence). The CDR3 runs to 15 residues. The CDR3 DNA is TGTGCCAGCAGGCTAGCGGCTGGCAGCACCTACGAGCAGTACTTC. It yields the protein CASRLAAGSTYEQYF.

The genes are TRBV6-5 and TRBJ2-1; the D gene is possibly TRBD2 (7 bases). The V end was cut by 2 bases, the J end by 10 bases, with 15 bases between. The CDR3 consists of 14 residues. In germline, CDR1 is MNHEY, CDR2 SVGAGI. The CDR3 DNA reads TGTGCCAGCAGTTACGTCGGGGGGCGGACGGAGCAGTTCTTC. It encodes CASSYVGGRTEQFF.

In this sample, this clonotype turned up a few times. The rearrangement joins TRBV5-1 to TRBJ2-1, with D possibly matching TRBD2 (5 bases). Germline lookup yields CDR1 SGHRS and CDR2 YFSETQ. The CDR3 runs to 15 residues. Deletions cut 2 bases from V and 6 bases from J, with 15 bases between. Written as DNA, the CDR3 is TGCGCCAGCAGCTTCCTAGCTTCTATAAGCAATGAGCAGTTCTTC. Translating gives CASSFLASISNEQFF. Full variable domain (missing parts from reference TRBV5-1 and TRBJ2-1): KAGVTQTPRYLIKTRGQQVTLSCSPISGHRSVSWYQQTPGQGLQFLFEYFSETQRNKGNFPGRFSGRQFSNSRSEMNVSTLELGDSALYLCASSFLASISNEQFFGPGTRLTVL.

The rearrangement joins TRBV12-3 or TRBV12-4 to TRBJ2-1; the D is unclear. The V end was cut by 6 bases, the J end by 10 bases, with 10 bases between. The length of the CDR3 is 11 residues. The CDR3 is CASSSAREQFF. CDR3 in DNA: TGTGCCAGCAGCAGCGCCAGGGAGCAGTTCTTC.

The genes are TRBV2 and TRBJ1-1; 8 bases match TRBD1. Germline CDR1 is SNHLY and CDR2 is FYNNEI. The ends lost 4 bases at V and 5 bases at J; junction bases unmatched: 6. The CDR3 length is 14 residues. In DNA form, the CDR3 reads TGTGCCAGCAGTGTCAGGGGGCTTCTGACTGAAGCTTTCTTT. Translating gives CASSVRGLLTEAFF.

The CDR3 DNA follows: TGTGCCAGCAGTTTATCACTAGCGGGAGTACAAGAGACCCAGTACTTC. It specifies CASSLSLAGVQETQYF. V gene TRBV27 combines with J gene TRBJ2-5; 11 bases agree with TRBD2. The length of the CDR3 is 16 residues. The germline CDR1 and CDR2 sequences are MNHEY and SMNVEV (reference sequence). After removal of 0 bases from V and 2 bases from J, the junction contained 2 bases not matched to a gene.

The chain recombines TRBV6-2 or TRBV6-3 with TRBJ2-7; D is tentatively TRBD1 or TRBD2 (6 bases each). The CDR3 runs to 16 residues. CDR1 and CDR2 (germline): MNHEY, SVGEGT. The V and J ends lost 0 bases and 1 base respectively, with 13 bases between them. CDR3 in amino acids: CASSYSKGGLSYEQYF. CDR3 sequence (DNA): TGTGCCAGCAGTTACTCGAAGGGGGGTCTATCCTACGAGCAGTACTTC.

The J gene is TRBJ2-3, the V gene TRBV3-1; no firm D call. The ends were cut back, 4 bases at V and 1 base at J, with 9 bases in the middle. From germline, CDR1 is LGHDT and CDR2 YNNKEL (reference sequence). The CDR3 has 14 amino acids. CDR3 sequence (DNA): TGTGCCAGCAGCCCCCACACAGGCACAGATACGCAGTATTTT. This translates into CASSPHTGTDTQYF.